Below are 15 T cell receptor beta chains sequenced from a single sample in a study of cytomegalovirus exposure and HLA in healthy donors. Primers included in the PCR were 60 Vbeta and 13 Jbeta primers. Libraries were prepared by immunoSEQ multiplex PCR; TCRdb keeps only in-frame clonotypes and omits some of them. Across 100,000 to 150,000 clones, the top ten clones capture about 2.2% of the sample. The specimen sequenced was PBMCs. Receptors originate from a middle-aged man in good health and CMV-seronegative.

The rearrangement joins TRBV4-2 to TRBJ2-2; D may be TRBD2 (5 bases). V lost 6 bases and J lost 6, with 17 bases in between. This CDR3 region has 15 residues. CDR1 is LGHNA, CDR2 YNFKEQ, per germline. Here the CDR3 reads CASRSLSSSSGELFF. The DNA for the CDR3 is TGTGCCAGCAGGTCGCTTTCTAGCAGCTCCGGGGAGCTGTTTTTT.

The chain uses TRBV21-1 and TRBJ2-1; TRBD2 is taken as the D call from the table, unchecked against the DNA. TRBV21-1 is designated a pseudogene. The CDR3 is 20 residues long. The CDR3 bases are TGTGCCAGCAGCAAGGGACCGGGACTAGCGGGAGGGATATCTTACAATGAGCAGTTCTTC. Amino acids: CASSKGPGLAGGISYNEQFF.

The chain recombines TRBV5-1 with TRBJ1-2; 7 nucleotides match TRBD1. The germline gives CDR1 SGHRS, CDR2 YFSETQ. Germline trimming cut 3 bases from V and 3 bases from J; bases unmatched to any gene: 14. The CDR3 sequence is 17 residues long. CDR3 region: CASSSWTGHPGDYGYTF. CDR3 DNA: TGCGCCAGCAGCTCGTGGACAGGACACCCCGGGGACTATGGCTACACCTTC.

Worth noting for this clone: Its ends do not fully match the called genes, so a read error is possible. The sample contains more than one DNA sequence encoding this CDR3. The CDR3 sequence is CAWRIRGNTEAFF. The CDR3 region has the DNA TGTGCCTGGAGGATTAGGGGAAACACTGAAGCCTTCTTT. The gene calls are TRBV30 and TRBJ1-1; possible D gene TRBD1, 5 bases. Germline V gene sequence: CDR1 GTSNPN, CDR2 SVGIG (reference sequence). The CDR3 sequence is 13 residues long.

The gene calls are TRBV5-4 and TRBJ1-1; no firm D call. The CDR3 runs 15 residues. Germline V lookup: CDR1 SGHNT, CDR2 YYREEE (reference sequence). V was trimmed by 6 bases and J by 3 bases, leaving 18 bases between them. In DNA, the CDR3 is TGTGCCAGCACCCCGGGGATTGTAAGGGACACTGAAGCTTTCTTT. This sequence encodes CASTPGIVRDTEAFF.

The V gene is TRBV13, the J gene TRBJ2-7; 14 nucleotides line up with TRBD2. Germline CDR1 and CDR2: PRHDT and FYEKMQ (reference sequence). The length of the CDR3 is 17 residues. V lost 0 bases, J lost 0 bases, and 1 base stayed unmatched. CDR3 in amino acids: CASSLGTSGRASYEQYF. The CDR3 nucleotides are TGTGCCAGCAGCTTAGGGACTAGCGGGAGGGCCTCCTACGAGCAGTACTTC.

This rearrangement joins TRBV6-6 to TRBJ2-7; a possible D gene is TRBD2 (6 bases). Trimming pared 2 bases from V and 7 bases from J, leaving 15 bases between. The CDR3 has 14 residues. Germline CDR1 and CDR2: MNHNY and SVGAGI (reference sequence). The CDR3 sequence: CASSYPGLTREQYF. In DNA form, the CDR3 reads TGTGCCAGCAGTTACCCCGGACTAACGCGAGAGCAGTACTTC.

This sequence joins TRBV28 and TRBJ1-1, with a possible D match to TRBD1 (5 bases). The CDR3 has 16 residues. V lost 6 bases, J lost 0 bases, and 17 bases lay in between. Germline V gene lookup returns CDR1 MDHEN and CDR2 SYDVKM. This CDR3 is CASSLWEGPLNTEAFF. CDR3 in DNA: TGTGCCAGCAGCCTTTGGGAGGGACCCCTGAACACTGAAGCTTTCTTT.

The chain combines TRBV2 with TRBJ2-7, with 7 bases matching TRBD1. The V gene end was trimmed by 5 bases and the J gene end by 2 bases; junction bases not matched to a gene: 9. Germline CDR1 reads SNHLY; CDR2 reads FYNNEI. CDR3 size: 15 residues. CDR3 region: CASSLTGQQTYEQYF. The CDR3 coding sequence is TGTGCCAGCAGTTTAACGGGACAGCAAACCTACGAGCAGTACTTC.

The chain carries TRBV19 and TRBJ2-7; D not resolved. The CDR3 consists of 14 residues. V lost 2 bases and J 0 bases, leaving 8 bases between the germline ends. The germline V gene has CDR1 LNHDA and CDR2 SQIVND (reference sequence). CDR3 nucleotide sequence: TGTGCCAGTAGTATACGGGTGGGCTCCTACGAGCAGTACTTC. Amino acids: CASSIRVGSYEQYF.

The DNA of the CDR3 is TGTGCCAGCAGTCCTCTGAGCTCTGGAAACACCATATATTTT. Protein product: CASSPLSSGNTIYF. The rearrangement links TRBV6-5 to TRBJ1-3, with D unclear. Trimming shortened V by 5 bases and J by 0 bases, and 8 bases separated the two germline ends. Germline V gene lookup returns CDR1 MNHEY and CDR2 SVGAGI. The CDR3 is 14 residues long.

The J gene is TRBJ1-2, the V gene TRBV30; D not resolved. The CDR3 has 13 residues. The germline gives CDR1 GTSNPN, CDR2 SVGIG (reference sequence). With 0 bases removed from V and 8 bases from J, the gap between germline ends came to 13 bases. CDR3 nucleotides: TGTGCCTGGAGTGTACGGCTGGAGGTGGGCTACACCTTC. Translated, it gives CAWSVRLEVGYTF.

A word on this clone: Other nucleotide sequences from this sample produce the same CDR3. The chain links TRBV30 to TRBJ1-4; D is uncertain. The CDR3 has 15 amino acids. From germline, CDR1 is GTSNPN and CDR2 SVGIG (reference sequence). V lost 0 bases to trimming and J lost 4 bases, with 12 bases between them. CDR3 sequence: CAWSVFGLYNEKLFF. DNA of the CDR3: TGTGCCTGGAGTGTATTCGGGTTGTATAATGAAAAACTGTTTTTT.

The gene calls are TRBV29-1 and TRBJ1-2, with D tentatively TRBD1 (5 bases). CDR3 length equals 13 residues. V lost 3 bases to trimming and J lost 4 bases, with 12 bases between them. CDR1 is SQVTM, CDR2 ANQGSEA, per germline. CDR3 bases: TGCAGCGTTGAGGGGGGTTCTTTCTATGGCTACACCTTC. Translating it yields CSVEGGSFYGYTF.

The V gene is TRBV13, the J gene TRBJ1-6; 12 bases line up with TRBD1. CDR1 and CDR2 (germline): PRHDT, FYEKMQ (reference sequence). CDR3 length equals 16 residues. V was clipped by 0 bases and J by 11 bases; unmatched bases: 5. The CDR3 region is CASSLGKGQGAAPLHF. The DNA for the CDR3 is TGTGCCAGCAGCTTAGGGAAGGGACAGGGGGCTGCACCCCTCCACTTT. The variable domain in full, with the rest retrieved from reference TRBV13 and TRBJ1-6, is AAGVIQSPRHLIKEKRETATLKCYPIPRHDTVYWYQQGPGQDPQFLISFYEKMQSDKGSIPDRFSAQQFSDYHSELNMSSLELGDSALYFCASSLGKGQGAAPLHFGNGTRLTVT.